These T cell receptor beta chains were read from a single sample in a study of graft-versus-host responses after intestinal transplantation. TCRdb's table, derived via immunoSEQ multiplex PCR, lists solely in-frame clones and lacks some. Of about 130,000 clones in the sample, around nine tenths are singletons; the top ten hold around 0.16%. These receptors have no known antigen. The specimen was unstimulated CD4+ T cells sorted from spleen or lymph node cells, collected before intestinal transplant. These receptors originate from a human donor who received an intestinal transplant. The CDR3 runs from the conserved cysteine through the conserved F or W. D genes are given only for firm matches. Clone sizes are given selectively: once, few, many, or a class where the clone is expanded.

v_gene	abundance	j_gene	d_gene	CDR3nt	CDR3aa
TRBV9	.	TRBJ2-5	.	TGTGCCAGCAGCGTAGGGGTAGGAAGAGGTGAGACCCAGTACTTC	CASSVGVGRGETQYF
TRBV5-4	.	TRBJ2-5	TRBD1	TGTGCCAGCAGCTTAGGGACAGCCCCTGGGCAAGAGACCCAGTACTTC	CASSLGTAPGQETQYF
TRBV5-4	.	TRBJ2-3	.	TGTGCCAGCAGCTTGGGGACTAAATTGACAGATACGCAGTATTTT	CASSLGTKLTDTQYF
TRBV18	.	TRBJ1-4	.	TGTGCCAGCTCACCGAGGACCTCCCTAGGGACTAATGAAAAACTGTTTTTT	CASSPRTSLGTNEKLFF
TRBV5-1	.	TRBJ2-2	.	TGCGCCAGCAACTTGGCGGTCGGGAACACCGGGGAGCTGTTTTTT	CASNLAVGNTGELFF
TRBV11-3	.	TRBJ2-6	TRBD1	TGTGCCAGCAGCTTTTCTCCGGGACAGATCCTCTCTGGGGCCAACGTCCTGACTTTC	CASSFSPGQILSGANVLTF
TRBV7-3	.	TRBJ2-7	TRBD1	TGTGCCAGCAGCTCCCGGGACAGGTCCTACGAGCAGTACTTC	CASSSRDRSYEQYF
TRBV18	.	TRBJ2-3	TRBD1	TGTGCCAGCTCACCACCGAGGACAGGGTTAACAGATACGCAGTATTTT	CASSPPRTGLTDTQYF
TRBV2	once	TRBJ1-2	TRBD1	TGTGCCAGCGGCAGGGGGCGATATGGCTACACCTTC	CASGRGRYGYTF
TRBV7-9	.	TRBJ1-5	TRBD1	TGTGCCAGCAGCTTCGGGACAGGGGTTAATCAGCCCCAGCATTTT	CASSFGTGVNQPQHF
TRBV9	.	TRBJ2-2	.	TGTGCCAGCAGCGTAGTGCAGGGAGGTGGGGAGCTGTTTTTT	CASSVVQGGGELFF
TRBV7-9	.	TRBJ2-2	TRBD1	TGTGCCAGCAGCCCAAGGACAGGGAACACCGGGGAGCTGTTTTTT	CASSPRTGNTGELFF
TRBV2	once	TRBJ2-1	TRBD1	TGTGCCAGCAGTGGGGACAGGGTAGGGAATGAGCAGTTCTTC	CASSGDRVGNEQFF
TRBV18	.	TRBJ1-2	.	TGTGCCAGCTCACCGGACAGATCCTATGGCTACACCTTC	CASSPDRSYGYTF
TRBV20-1	.	TRBJ1-3	.	TGCAGTGCTAGACAGGGAAACACCATATATTTT	CSARQGNTIYF
TRBV10-3	.	TRBJ1-4	.	TGTGCCACCGGACGGACGGGGGGATCTAATGAAAAACTGTTTTTT	CATGRTGGSNEKLFF
TRBV5-6	once	TRBJ2-7	.	TGTGCCAGCAGCTTGGAGGGGTACGAGCAGTACTTC	CASSLEGYEQYF
TRBV7-2	.	TRBJ2-7	.	TGTGCCAGCAGCTCCTATTCCTACGAGCAGTACTTC	CASSSYSYEQYF
TRBV9	.	TRBJ1-2	.	TGTGCCAGCAGCCCGGACCCCGGGACGACTCGGGGCTATGGCTACACCTTC	CASSPDPGTTRGYGYTF
TRBV7-6	.	TRBJ2-2	.	TGTGCCAGCAGCCCTCGACTGCTCTTGAACACCGGGGAGCTGTTTTTT	CASSPRLLLNTGELFF
TRBV10-3	.	TRBJ1-1	.	TGTGCCGTTGTTGGGGACACTGAAGCTTTCTTT	CAVVGDTEAFF
TRBV6-1	once	TRBJ1-1	.	TGTGCCAGCAGTGAAGAGTGGTTGGCAACTGAAGCTTTCTTT	CASSEEWLATEAFF
TRBV11-3	.	TRBJ1-1	TRBD1	TGTGCCAGCAGCTTTCAGGGGGTGAAAGCAGCTTTCTTT	CASSFQGVKAAFF
TRBV29-1	once	TRBJ2-7	TRBD2	TGCAGCGTTGAAGGACCAAGCGGGGGGGTATTCGAGCAGTACTTC	CSVEGPSGGVFEQYF
TRBV29-1	.	TRBJ1-1	.	TGCAGCGTTGCTGGAGGGGCGCTTATGAACACTGAAGCTTTCTTT	CSVAGGALMNTEAFF
TRBV5-4	.	TRBJ2-3	.	TGTGCCAGCAGCTTGGAATCAGATACGCAGTATTTT	CASSLESDTQYF
TRBV18	.	TRBJ1-1	.	TGTGCCAGCTCACCACTACCCGGAGGGGGAGTCACTGAAGCTTTCTTT	CASSPLPGGGVTEAFF
TRBV7-9	.	TRBJ2-7	TRBD1	TGTGCCAGCAGCCCGGGACAGGGAATTAACGAGCAGTACTTC	CASSPGQGINEQYF
TRBV19	few	TRBJ1-6	.	TGTGCCAGTAGAAGGGACTTCGATTCACCCCTCCACTTT	CASRRDFDSPLHF
TRBV2	.	TRBJ2-1	TRBD2	TGTGCCAGCACCGATCGGGGACTAGCCTCCTACAATGAGCAGTTCTTC	CASTDRGLASYNEQFF
TRBV6-5	once	TRBJ1-6	TRBD1	TGTGCCAGCAGTGGACAGGACGATTCACCCCTCCACTTT	CASSGQDDSPLHF
TRBV28	.	TRBJ1-5	.	TGTGCCAGCAGTTACGGGGGGCGACCCCAGCATTTT	CASSYGGRPQHF
TRBV5-4	.	TRBJ1-1	.	TGTGCCAGCAGCTTGGAGTCCAGGAACACTGAAGCTTTCTTT	CASSLESRNTEAFF
TRBV18	.	TRBJ1-6	.	TGTGCCAGCTCACCAGAGGGCACGCTGAATAATTCACCCCTCCACTTT	CASSPEGTLNNSPLHF
TRBV7-3	.	TRBJ2-1	.	TGTGCCAGCAGCTTAACGTTCTCGCCGGCGTACAATGAGCAGTTCTTC	CASSLTFSPAYNEQFF
TRBV5-1	.	TRBJ2-3	.	TGCGCCAGCAGTTGGGGCGAAACAGATACGCAGTATTTT	CASSWGETDTQYF
TRBV5-1	.	TRBJ2-1	TRBD1	TGCGCCAGCAGCTTGGAGGGACAGCTCTACAATGAGCAGTTCTTC	CASSLEGQLYNEQFF
TRBV18	.	TRBJ1-2	.	TGTGCCAGCTCACCTCAAGCGGACTCCTTGGGCTACACCTTC	CASSPQADSLGYTF
TRBV7-6	.	TRBJ1-6	TRBD1	TGTGCCAGCAGCCCCTACCGGGACAGGGGTAGATCACCCCTCCACTTT	CASSPYRDRGRSPLHF
TRBV27	.	TRBJ1-2	.	TGTGCCAGCAAAGGGGGGGTGGAGGGCTACACCTTC	CASKGGVEGYTF
TRBV5-8	.	TRBJ2-7	TRBD1	TGTGCCAGCAGCCGAAACAGGGGGCCCTACGAGCAGTACTTC	CASSRNRGPYEQYF
TRBV2	.	TRBJ1-5	TRBD1	TGTGCCAGCAGGACCGGACAGGGAGGGGGACAGCCCCAGCATTTT	CASRTGQGGGQPQHF
TRBV2	.	TRBJ1-1	.	TGTGCCAGCAGGGAAGTAGCGACTGAAGCTTTCTTT	CASREVATEAFF
TRBV2	once	TRBJ2-1	TRBD2	TGTGCCAGCAGTGTTAGCGGGGGGGTAAAAATGATTGGGCAGTTCTTC	CASSVSGGVKMIGQFF
TRBV5-1	.	TRBJ2-1	.	TGCGCCAGCAGCTTGGGCGGACGCAATGAGCAGTTCTTC	CASSLGGRNEQFF
TRBV10-3	few	TRBJ1-2	TRBD1	TGTGCCACCCACATGGGCGGGACAGGGAATGGCTACACCTTC	CATHMGGTGNGYTF
TRBV11-2	.	TRBJ1-1	.	TGTGCCAGCAGCCTAGGGGGGTTCACTGAAGCTTTCTTT	CASSLGGFTEAFF
TRBV4-1	.	TRBJ2-5	.	TGCGCCAGCAGCCAAGAAGGGAGTCGGGAGACCCAGTACTTC	CASSQEGSRETQYF
TRBV5-4	.	TRBJ2-2	TRBD2	TGTGCCAGCAGCTTGCGGGCAGCGGGGGGCCACACCGGGGAGCTGTTTTTT	CASSLRAAGGHTGELFF
TRBV5-1	.	TRBJ2-1	.	TGCGCCAGCAGCTTTGGGGACCGGAAGGGGAATGAGCAGTTCTTC	CASSFGDRKGNEQFF